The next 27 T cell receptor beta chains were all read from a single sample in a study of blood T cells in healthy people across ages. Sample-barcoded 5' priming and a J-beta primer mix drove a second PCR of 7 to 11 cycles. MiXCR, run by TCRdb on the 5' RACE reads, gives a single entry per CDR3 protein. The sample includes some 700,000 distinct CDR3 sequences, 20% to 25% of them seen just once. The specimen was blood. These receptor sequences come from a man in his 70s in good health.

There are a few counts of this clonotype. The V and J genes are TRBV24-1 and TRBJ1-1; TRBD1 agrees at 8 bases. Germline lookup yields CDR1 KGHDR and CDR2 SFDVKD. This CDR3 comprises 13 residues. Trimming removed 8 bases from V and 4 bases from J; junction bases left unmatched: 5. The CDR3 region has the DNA TGTGCCACCATAGACAGGGGAGGCACTGAAGCTTTCTTT. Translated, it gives CATIDRGGTEAFF.

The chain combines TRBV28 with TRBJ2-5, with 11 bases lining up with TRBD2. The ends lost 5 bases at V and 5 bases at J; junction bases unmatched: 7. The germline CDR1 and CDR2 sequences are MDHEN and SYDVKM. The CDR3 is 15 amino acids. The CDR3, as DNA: TGTGCCAGCAGTCCCCGACTAGCGGGGTCGGAGACCCAGTACTTC. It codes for CASSPRLAGSETQYF.

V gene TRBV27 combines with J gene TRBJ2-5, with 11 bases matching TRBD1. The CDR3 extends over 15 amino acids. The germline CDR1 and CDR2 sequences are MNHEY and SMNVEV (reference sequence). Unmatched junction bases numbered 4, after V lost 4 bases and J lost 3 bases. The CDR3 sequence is CASSSGTGGEETQYF. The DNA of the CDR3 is TGTGCCAGCAGTTCCGGGACAGGGGGAGAAGAGACCCAGTACTTC.

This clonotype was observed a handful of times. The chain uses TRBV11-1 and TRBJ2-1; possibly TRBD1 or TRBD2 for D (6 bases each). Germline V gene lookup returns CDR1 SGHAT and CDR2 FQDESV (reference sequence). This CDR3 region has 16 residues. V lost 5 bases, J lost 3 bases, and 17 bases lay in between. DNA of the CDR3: TGTGCCAGCAGCACTTACGGCGGGACACTCTACAATGAGCAGTTCTTC. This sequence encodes CASSTYGGTLYNEQFF.

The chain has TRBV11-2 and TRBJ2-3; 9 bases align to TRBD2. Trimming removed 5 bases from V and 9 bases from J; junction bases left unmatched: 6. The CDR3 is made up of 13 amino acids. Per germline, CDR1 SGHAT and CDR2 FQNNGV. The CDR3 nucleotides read TGTGCCAGCAGCCAAGCGGGGGGCGGCACGCAGTATTTT. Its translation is CASSQAGGGTQYF.

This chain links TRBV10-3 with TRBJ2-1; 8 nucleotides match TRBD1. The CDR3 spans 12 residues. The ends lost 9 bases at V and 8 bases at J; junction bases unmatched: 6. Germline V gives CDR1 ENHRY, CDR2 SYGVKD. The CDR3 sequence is CAIQQGVDEQFF. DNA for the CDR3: TGTGCCATACAACAGGGGGTCGATGAGCAGTTCTTC.

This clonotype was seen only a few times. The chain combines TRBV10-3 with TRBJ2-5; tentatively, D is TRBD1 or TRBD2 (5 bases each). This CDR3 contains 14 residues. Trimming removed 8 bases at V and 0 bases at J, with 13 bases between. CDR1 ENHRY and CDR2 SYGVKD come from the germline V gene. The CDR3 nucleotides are TGTGCCATCGGGGACCTGAAGGACCAAGAGACCCAGTACTTC. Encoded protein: CAIGDLKDQETQYF.

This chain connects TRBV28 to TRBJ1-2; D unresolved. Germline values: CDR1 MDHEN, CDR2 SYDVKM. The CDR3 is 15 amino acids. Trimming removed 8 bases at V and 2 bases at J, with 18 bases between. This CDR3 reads CASCLAGVSNYGYTF. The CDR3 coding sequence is TGTGCCAGCTGTCTGGCCGGGGTTTCGAACTATGGCTACACCTTC.

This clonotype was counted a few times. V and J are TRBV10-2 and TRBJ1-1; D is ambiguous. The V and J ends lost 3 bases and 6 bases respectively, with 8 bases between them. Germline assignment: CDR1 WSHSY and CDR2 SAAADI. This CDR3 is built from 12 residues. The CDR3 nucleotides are TGCGCCAGCAGTGACCCTAGTTCTGAAGCTTTCTTT. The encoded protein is CASSDPSSEAFF.

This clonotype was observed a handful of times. The DNA of the CDR3 is TGCAGCGTTGTAGGGACAGGGGTTTTGTACGAGCAGTACTTC. As protein: CSVVGTGVLYEQYF. This chain joins TRBV29-1 and TRBJ2-7; 10 positions match TRBD1. Germline V lookup: CDR1 SQVTM, CDR2 ANQGSEA. Trimming took 4 bases from V and 4 from J; bases not matched to a gene: 7. The CDR3 consists of 14 residues.

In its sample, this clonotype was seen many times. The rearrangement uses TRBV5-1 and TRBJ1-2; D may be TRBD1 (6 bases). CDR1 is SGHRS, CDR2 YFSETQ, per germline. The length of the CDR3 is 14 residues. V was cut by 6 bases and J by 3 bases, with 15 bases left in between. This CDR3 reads CASTPEGGDYGYTF. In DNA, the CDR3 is TGCGCCAGCACCCCGGAGGGGGGCGACTATGGCTACACCTTC.

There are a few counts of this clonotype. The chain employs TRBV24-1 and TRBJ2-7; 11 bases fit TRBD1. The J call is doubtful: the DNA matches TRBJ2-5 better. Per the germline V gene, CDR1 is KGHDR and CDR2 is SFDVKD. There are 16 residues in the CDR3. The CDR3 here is CATSDLWTGGMETQYF. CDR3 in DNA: TGTGCCACCAGTGATTTATGGACAGGGGGCATGGAGACCCAGTACTTC.

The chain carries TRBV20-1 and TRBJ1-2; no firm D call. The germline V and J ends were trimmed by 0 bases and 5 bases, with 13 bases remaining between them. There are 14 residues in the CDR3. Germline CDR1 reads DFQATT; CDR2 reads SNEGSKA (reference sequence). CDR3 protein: CSAREGASHYGYTF. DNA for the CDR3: TGCAGTGCTAGAGAGGGAGCCAGCCATTATGGCTACACCTTC.

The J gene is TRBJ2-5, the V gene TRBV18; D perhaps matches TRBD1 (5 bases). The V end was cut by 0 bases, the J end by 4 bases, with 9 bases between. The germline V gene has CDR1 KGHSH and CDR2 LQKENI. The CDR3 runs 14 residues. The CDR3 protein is CASSPPSGIETQYF. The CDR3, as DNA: TGTGCCAGCTCACCACCGTCAGGGATAGAGACCCAGTACTTC. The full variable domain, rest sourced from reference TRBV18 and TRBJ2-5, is NAGVMQNPRHLVRRRGQEARLRCSPMKGHSHVYWYRQLPEEGLKFMVYLQKENIIDESGMPKERFSAEFPKEGPSILRIQQVVRGDSAAYFCASSPPSGIETQYFGPGTRLLVL.

CDR3: CASSLASGGKNEQFF. CDR3 DNA: TGTGCCAGCAGCTTAGCTAGCGGGGGGAAGAATGAGCAGTTCTTC. The chain carries TRBV13 and TRBJ2-5; 11 positions match TRBD2. The DNA end is a closer match to TRBJ2-1, so the J assignment may be wrong. CDR1 is PRHDT, CDR2 FYEKMQ, per germline (reference sequence). The CDR3 runs 15 residues.

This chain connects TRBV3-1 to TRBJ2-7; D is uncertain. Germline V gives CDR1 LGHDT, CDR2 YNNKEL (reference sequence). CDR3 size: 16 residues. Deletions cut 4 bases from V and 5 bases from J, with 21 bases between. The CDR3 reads CASSRKALTITDEQYF. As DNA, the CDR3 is TGTGCCAGCAGCCGAAAAGCCTTGACAATTACAGACGAGCAGTACTTC.

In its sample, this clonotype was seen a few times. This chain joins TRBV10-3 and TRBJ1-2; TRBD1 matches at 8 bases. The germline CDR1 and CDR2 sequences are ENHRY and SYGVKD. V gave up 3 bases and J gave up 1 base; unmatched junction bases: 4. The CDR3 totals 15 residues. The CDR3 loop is CAISDPGQVNYGYTF. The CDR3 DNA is TGTGCCATCAGTGACCCGGGACAGGTTAACTATGGCTACACCTTC.

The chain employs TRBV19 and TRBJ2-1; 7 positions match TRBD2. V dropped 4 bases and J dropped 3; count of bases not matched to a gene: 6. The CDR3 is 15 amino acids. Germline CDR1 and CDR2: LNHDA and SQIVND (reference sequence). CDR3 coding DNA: TGTGCCAGTAGTACAAGCGGGACCGTCTACAATGAGCAGTTCTTC. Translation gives CASSTSGTVYNEQFF. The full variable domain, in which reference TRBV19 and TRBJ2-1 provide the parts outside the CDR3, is DGGITQSPKYLFRKEGQNVTLSCEQNLNHDAMYWYRQDPGQGLRLIYYSQIVNDFQKGDIAEGYSVSREKKESFPLTVTSAQKNPTAFYLCASSTSGTVYNEQFFGPGTRLTVL.

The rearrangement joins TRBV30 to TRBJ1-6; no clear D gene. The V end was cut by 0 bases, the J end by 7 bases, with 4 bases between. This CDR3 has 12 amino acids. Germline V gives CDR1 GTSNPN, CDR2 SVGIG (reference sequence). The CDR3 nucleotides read TGTGCCTGGAGTGTGAAGAATTCACCCCTCCACTTT. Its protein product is CAWSVKNSPLHF. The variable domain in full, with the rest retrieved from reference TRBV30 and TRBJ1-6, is SQTIHQWPATLVQPVGSPLSLECTVEGTSNPNLYWYRQAAGRGLQLLFYSVGIGQISSEVPQNLSASRPQDRQFILSSKKLLLSDSGFYLCAWSVKNSPLHFGNGTRLTVT.

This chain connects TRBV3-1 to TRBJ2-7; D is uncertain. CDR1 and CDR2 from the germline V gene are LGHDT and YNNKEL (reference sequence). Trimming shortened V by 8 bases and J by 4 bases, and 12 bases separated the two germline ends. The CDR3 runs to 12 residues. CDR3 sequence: CASGWSVYEQYF. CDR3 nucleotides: TGTGCCAGCGGTTGGTCGGTTTACGAGCAGTACTTC.

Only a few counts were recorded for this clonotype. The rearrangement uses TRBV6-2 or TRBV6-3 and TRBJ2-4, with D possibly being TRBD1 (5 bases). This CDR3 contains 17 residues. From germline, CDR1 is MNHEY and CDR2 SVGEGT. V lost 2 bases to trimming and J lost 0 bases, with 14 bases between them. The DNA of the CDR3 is TGTGCCAGCAGTTACCCCGTGAGACAGTCAGCCAAAAACATTCAGTACTTC. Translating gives CASSYPVRQSAKNIQYF.

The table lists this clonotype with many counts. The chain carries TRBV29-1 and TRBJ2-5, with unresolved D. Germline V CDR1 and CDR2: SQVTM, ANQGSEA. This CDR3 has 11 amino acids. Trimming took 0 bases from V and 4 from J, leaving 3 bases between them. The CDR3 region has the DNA TGCAGCGTTGAAGATCGAGAGACCCAGTACTTC. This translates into CSVEDRETQYF.

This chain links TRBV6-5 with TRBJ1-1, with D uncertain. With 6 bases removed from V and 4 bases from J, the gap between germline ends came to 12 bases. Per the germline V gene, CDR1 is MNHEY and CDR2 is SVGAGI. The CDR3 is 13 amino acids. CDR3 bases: TGTGCCAGCAGCCTAGAACGAGGCACTGAAGCTTTCTTT. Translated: CASSLERGTEAFF.

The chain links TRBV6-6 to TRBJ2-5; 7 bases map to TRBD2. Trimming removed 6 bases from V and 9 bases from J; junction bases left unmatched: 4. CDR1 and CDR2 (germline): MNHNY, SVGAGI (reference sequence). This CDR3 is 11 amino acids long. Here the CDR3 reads CASSSAGAQYF. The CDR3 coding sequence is TGTGCCAGCAGCTCCGCGGGGGCCCAGTACTTC.

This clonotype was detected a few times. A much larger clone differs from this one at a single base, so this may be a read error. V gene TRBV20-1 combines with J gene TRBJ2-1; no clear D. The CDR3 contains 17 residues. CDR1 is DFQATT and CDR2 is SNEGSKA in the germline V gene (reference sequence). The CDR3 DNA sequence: TGCAGTGCTAGAGATATGATTGGGAAAGGTTTTGTGAATGGGCAGTTCTTC. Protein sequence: CSARDMIGKGFVNGQFF.

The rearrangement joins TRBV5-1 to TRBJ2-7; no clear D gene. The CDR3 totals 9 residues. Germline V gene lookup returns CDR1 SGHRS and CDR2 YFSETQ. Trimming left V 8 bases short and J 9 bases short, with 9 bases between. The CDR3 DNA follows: TGCGCCAGATACAAGGCGCAGTACTTC. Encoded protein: CARYKAQYF.

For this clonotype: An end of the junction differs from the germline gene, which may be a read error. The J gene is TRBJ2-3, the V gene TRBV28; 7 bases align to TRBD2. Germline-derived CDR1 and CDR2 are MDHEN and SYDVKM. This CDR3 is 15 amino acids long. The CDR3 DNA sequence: TGTGCCGGCAGCCCTCCTAGCGGAATCACAGATACGCAGTATTTT. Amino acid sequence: CAGSPPSGITDTQYF.